In its sample, the clone carrying this T cell receptor beta chain was seen a few times. TRB rearrangements spanning V, D and J were amplified using mixed TRB-A/B primers. TCRdb reanalysed the multiplex PCR reads using MiXCR and keeps one entry per CDR3 protein. The table lists about 13,000 distinct CDR3 sequences, about 25% of them singletons, with over 45% in the top ten. CDR3 length: 15 residues. Germline-derived CDR1 and CDR2 are MDHEN and SYDVKM. Trimming took off 4 bases at V and 1 base at J, with 12 bases between the two ends. This sample was included in a study of T cell repertoires in aging, cancer and after chemotherapy. Study information: The whole study produced a dataset of several million TCR reads.

TCR beta rearrangements were amplified from peripheral blood genomic DNA. The chain is built from TRBV28 and TRBJ2-3, with TRBD1 as a possible D gene (5 bases). The sequence derives from a human donor in good health. Material for sequencing was blood. The CDR3 coding sequence is TGTGCCAGCAGTTACAGGTCTTCGGGCACAGATACGCAGTATTTT. It yields the protein CASSYRSSGTDTQYF.